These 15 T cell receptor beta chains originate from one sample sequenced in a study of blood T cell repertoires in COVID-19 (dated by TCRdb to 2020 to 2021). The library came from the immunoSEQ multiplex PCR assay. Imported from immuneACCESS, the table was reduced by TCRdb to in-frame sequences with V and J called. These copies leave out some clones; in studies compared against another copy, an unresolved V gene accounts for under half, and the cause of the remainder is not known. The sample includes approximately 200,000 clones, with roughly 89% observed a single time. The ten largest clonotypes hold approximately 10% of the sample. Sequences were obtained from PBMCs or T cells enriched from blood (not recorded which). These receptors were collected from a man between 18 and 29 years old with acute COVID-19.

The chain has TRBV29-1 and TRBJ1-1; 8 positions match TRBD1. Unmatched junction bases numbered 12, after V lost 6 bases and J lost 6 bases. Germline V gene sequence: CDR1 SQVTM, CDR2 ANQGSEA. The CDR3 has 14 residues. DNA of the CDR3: TGCAGCGTAGAACAGACAGGGGCGAGACCTGAAGCTTTCTTT. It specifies CSVEQTGARPEAFF.

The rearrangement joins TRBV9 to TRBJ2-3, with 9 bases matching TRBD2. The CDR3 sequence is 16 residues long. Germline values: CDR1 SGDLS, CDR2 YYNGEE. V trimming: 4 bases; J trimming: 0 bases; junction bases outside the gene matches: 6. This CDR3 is CASSLGLALSTDTQYF. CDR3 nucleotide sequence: TGTGCCAGCAGCCTCGGACTAGCGCTAAGCACAGATACGCAGTATTTT. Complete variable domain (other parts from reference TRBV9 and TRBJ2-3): DSGVTQTPKHLITATGQRVTLRCSPRSGDLSVYWYQQSLDQGLQFLIQYYNGEERAKGNILERFSAQQFPDLHSELNLSSLELGDSALYFCASSLGLALSTDTQYFGPGTRLTVL.

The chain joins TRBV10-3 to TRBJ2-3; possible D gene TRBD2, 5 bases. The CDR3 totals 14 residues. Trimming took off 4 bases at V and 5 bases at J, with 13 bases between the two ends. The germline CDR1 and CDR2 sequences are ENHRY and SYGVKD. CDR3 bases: TGTGCCATCAGTGTGAGTAGCGACTTAGATACGCAGTATTTT. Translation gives CAISVSSDLDTQYF.

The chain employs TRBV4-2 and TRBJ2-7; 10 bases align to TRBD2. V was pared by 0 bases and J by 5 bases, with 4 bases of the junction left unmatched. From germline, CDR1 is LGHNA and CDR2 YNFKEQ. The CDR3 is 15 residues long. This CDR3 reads CASSQEAGGPDEQYF. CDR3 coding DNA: TGTGCCAGCAGCCAAGAAGCGGGAGGGCCAGACGAGCAGTACTTC.

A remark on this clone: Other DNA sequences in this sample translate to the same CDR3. Here the CDR3 reads CASSLGRGSNQPQHF. In DNA form, the CDR3 reads TGTGCCAGCAGTTTGGGTAGGGGTAGCAATCAGCCCCAGCATTTT. The chain uses TRBV28 and TRBJ1-5, with D possibly being TRBD1 (5 bases). This CDR3 has 15 amino acids. Looked up from germline, CDR1 is MDHEN and CDR2 is SYDVKM. V was cut by 3 bases and J by 0 bases, with 9 bases left in between.

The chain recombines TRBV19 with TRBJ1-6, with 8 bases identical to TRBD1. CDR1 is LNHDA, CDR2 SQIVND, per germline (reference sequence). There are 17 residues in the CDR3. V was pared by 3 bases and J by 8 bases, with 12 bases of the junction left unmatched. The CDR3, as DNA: TGTGCCAGTAGTATTGTCCCACCCGGGACAGGCGATTCACCCCTCCACTTT. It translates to CASSIVPPGTGDSPLHF.

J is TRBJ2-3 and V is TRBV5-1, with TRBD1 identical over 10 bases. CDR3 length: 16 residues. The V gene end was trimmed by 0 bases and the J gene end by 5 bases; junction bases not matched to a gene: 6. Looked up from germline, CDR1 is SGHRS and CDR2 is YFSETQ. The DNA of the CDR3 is TGCGCCAGCAGCTTGGAGGGACAGGGGATTATAGATACGCAGTATTTT. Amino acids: CASSLEGQGIIDTQYF.

In DNA, the CDR3 is TGTGCCAGCAGCTTAGCAGCGGGAGGCGCCTCGGAGCAGTTCTTC. It is translated as CASSLAAGGASEQFF. This chain uses TRBV7-9 with TRBJ2-1, with 9 bases matching TRBD2. Germline CDR1 SEHNR, CDR2 FQNEAQ (reference sequence). This CDR3 has 15 amino acids. J lost 10 bases, V lost 0 bases, and 7 bases had no gene match. Full variable domain (missing parts from reference TRBV7-9 and TRBJ2-1): DTGVSQNPRHKITKRGQNVTFRCDPISEHNRLYWYRQTLGQGPEFLTYFQNEAQLEKSRLLSDRFSAERPKGSFSTLEIQRTEQGDSAMYLCASSLAAGGASEQFFGPGTRLTVL.

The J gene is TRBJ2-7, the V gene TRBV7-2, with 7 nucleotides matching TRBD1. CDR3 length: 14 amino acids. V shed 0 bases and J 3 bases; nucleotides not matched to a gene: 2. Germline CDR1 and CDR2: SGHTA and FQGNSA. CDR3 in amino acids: CASSLATGDYEQYF. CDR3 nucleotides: TGTGCCAGCAGCTTAGCAACAGGGGACTACGAGCAGTACTTC.

Written as DNA, the CDR3 is TGTGCAATTCTGGCGGGAGGGCCCGATGAGCAGTTCTTC. This translates into CAILAGGPDEQFF. The chain carries TRBV30 and TRBJ2-1; 9 bases align to TRBD2. The CDR3 is made up of 13 amino acids. From germline, CDR1 is GTSNPN and CDR2 SVGIG (reference sequence). Supplemented by reference TRBV30 and TRBJ2-1, the full variable domain reads SQTIHQWPATLVQPVGSPLSLECTVEGTSNPNLYWYRQAAGRGLQLLFYSVGIGQISSEVPQNLSASRPQDRQFILSSKKLLLSDSGFYLCAILAGGPDEQFFGPGTRLTVL.

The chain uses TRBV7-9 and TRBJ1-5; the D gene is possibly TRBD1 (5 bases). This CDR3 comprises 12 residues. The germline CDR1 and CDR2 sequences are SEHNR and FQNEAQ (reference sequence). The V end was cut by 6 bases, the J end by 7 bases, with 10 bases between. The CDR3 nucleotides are TGTGCCAGCAGAGCTACAGGACAGCCCCAGCATTTT. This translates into CASRATGQPQHF.

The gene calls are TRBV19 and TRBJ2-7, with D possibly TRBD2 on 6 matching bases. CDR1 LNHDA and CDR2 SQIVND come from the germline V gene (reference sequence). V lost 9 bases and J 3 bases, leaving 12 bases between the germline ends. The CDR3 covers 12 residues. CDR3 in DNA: TGTGCCAGCGGGGACTCTTACTACGAGCAGTACTTC. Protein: CASGDSYYEQYF.

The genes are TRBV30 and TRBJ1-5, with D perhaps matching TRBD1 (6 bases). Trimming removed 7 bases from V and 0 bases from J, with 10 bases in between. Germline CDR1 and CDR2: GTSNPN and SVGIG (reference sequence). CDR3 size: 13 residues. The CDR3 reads CALQGNSNQPQHF. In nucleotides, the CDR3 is TGTGCCTTACAGGGAAATAGCAATCAGCCCCAGCATTTT.

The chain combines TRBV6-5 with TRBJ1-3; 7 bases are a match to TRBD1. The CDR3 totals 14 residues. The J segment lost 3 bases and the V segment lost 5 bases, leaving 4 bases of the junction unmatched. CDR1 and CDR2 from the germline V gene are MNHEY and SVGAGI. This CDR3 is CASSPRGDGNTIYF. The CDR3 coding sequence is TGTGCCAGCAGTCCCAGGGGGGATGGAAACACCATATATTTT.

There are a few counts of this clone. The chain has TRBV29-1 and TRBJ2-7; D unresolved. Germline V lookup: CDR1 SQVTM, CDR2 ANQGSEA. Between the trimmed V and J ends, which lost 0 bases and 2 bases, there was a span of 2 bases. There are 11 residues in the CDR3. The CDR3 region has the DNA TGCAGCGTTGAAGATACCTACGAGCAGTACTTC. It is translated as CSVEDTYEQYF.